Presented here are 18 T cell receptor beta chains from one specimen sequenced in a study of T cell responses to AZD1222 COVID-19 vaccine. The repertoire was sequenced with immunoSEQ multiplex PCR; TCRdb's copy has only in-frame clones and lacks some. The sample contains tens of thousands of clones, around 89% of which appear only once. The sample consisted of peripheral blood, taken on day 0 of MenACWY control vaccination. The receptors come from an adult in good health.

This clone was counted once. This chain links TRBV29-1 with TRBJ1-4; TRBD1 aligns across 9 bases. With 4 bases clipped from V and 4 bases from J, the junction kept 1 base outside the gene matches. CDR3 length equals 13 residues. Germline-derived CDR1 and CDR2 are SQVTM and ANQGSEA. This CDR3 reads CSVGGQGNEKLFF. The CDR3 region has the DNA TGCAGCGTTGGGGGACAGGGTAATGAAAAACTGTTTTTT. The full variable domain, in which reference TRBV29-1 and TRBJ1-4 provide the parts outside the CDR3, is SAVISQKPSRDICQRGTSLTIQCQVDSQVTMMFWYRQQPGQSLTLIATANQGSEATYESGFVIDKFPISRPNLTFSTLTVSNMSPEDSSIYLCSVGGQGNEKLFFGSGTQLSVL.

A remark on this clone: The missing conserved phenylalanine or tryptophan at the end of this CDR3 makes a read error likely. No DNA is shown, since the ends of the CDR3 on it are uncertain; the CDR3 is the one TCRdb lists. The V call is TRBV3-1 (or the pseudogene TRBV3-2), the J call TRBJ1-1; TRBD1 is taken as the D call from the table, unchecked against the DNA. CDR1 and CDR2 from the germline V gene are LGHDT and YNNKEL (reference sequence). The CDR3 has 13 amino acids, counting both end residues. CDR3 protein: CASSRAVSGQAVI.

V and J are TRBV2 and TRBJ1-6; no clear D. V was pared by 6 bases and J by 8 bases, with 14 bases between. The CDR3 is 14 amino acids. The V gene's germline CDR1 is SNHLY and CDR2 FYNNEI. CDR3 loop: CASRRSLLHSPLHF. CDR3 nucleotides: TGTGCCAGCAGGCGGAGCCTGCTACATTCACCCCTCCACTTT.

The V call is TRBV5-1, the J call TRBJ2-1, with 9 bases fitting TRBD2. Germline trimming cut 3 bases from V and 7 bases from J; bases unmatched to any gene: 29. The CDR3 runs to 22 residues. Germline V lookup: CDR1 SGHRS, CDR2 YFSETQ. The DNA for the CDR3 is TGCGCCAGCAGCTCATTTTATTCCCAAGGCGGCGGGAGGGCCTTTGCTCCAAATGAGCAGTTCTTC. It yields the protein CASSSFYSQGGGRAFAPNEQFF.

This sequence joins TRBV4-1 and TRBJ2-1; D is perhaps TRBD1 (6 bases). This CDR3 contains 18 residues. CDR1 and CDR2 from the germline V gene are MGHRA and YSYEKL. V was clipped by 3 bases and J by 6 bases, with 24 bases between them. CDR3 sequence reads: CASSQQGRGGPGLNEQFF. In DNA form, the CDR3 reads TGCGCCAGCAGCCAGCAGGGGCGAGGCGGACCAGGACTCAATGAGCAGTTCTTC.

As concerns this clone: One end of the junction does not line up with germline, which may come from a read error. The V gene is TRBV24-1, the J gene TRBJ2-3; D is undetermined. This CDR3 has 12 amino acids. The germline CDR1 and CDR2 sequences are KGHDR and SFDVKD. DNA for the CDR3: TGTGCCACCAGTGATCTGTCATCAAGGGTAGCATTT. It specifies CATSDLSSRVAF.

This clone was seen only once. The chain combines TRBV5-1 with TRBJ2-7; D call uncertain. This CDR3 contains 16 residues. V shed 2 bases and J shed 0 bases, with 15 bases lying between them. CDR1 is SGHRS, CDR2 YFSETQ, per germline. The CDR3 DNA reads as TGCGCCAGCAGCTTTCAACCCCGCGGTGACTCCTACGAGCAGTACTTC. Protein product: CASSFQPRGDSYEQYF.

This chain uses TRBV11-2 with TRBJ2-6; tentatively, D is TRBD2 (5 bases). V was clipped by 4 bases and J by 0 bases, with 16 bases between them. Germline CDR1 and CDR2: SGHAT and FQNNGV. CDR3 size: 18 residues. The CDR3 loop reads CASSSGLAFTSGANVLTF. CDR3 sequence (DNA): TGTGCCAGCAGCTCGGGGTTAGCTTTTACCTCTGGGGCCAACGTCCTGACTTTC.

The chain recombines TRBV7-9 with TRBJ2-7; maybe TRBD2 (6 bases). The CDR3 totals 16 residues. Trimming pared 7 bases from V and 3 bases from J, leaving 22 bases between. From germline, CDR1 is SEHNR and CDR2 FQNEAQ (reference sequence). In DNA, the CDR3 is TGTGCCAGCACTCCCAGTGGGGGGAGCGTTTTCTACGAGCAGTACTTC. It is translated as CASTPSGGSVFYEQYF.

The chain uses TRBV27 and TRBJ2-7; the match to TRBD1 covers 9 bases. Trimming at V came to 2 bases and at J to 12 bases, leaving 5 bases not matched to a gene. In germline, CDR1 is MNHEY, CDR2 SMNVEV (reference sequence). There are 12 residues in the CDR3. As DNA, the CDR3 is TGTGCCAGCAGTTTAGGGGACAGGGTAATGTACTTC. This gives the protein CASSLGDRVMYF.

This sequence joins TRBV6-5 and TRBJ2-7; D is possibly TRBD1 (6 bases). The germline V and J ends were trimmed by 2 bases and 7 bases, with 18 bases remaining between them. The CDR3 totals 15 residues. The V gene's germline CDR1 is MNHEY and CDR2 SVGAGI. The CDR3 DNA is TGTGCCAGCAGTTACAGTGGGGGACAAGCCTTTGAGCAGTACTTC. It encodes CASSYSGGQAFEQYF.

This chain uses TRBV11-3 with TRBJ2-1; D might be TRBD2 (7 bases). Germline CDR1 is SGHNT and CDR2 is YENEEA. V dropped 2 bases and J dropped 8 bases, with 16 bases sitting between them. The CDR3 spans 15 residues. The CDR3 DNA reads as TGTGCCAGCAGCTTAAGACTAGGGGGGGGTGATGAGCAGTTCTTC. This gives the protein CASSLRLGGGDEQFF.

V usage is TRBV19 and J usage is TRBJ1-2; D perhaps matches TRBD1 (5 bases). CDR1 is LNHDA and CDR2 is SQIVND in the germline V gene (reference sequence). Trimming removed 5 bases at V and 4 bases at J, with 20 bases between. The CDR3 runs to 16 residues. The CDR3 is CASSELLGQPSYGYTF. Here the CDR3 DNA reads TGTGCCAGTAGTGAATTACTGGGGCAACCAAGCTATGGCTACACCTTC.

The J gene is TRBJ2-1, the V gene TRBV7-3; no clear D gene. Deletions cut 4 bases from V and 5 bases from J, with 3 bases between. Germline V gene sequence: CDR1 SGHTA, CDR2 FQGTGA. This CDR3 spans 11 amino acids. CDR3 in amino acids: CASSSNNEQFF. The CDR3 DNA follows: TGTGCCAGCAGCTCAAACAATGAGCAGTTCTTC.

J is TRBJ2-2 and V is TRBV6-5; 11 bases agree with TRBD2. J gave up 6 bases and V 6 bases, and 6 bases lay outside the gene matches. The V gene's germline CDR1 is MNHEY and CDR2 SVGAGI. This CDR3 region has 15 residues. CDR3 sequence reads: CASSGGLAGPGELFF. The DNA of the CDR3 is TGTGCCAGCAGCGGCGGACTAGCGGGCCCCGGGGAGCTGTTTTTT.

The chain links TRBV27 to TRBJ1-2; D unclear. The ends were cut back, 3 bases at V and 4 bases at J, with 15 bases in the middle. The CDR3 has 15 residues. CDR1 and CDR2 (germline): MNHEY, SMNVEV (reference sequence). The CDR3, as DNA: TGTGCCAGCAGTTTTCAGTCCACCCCTGGCTATGGCTACACCTTC. This sequence encodes CASSFQSTPGYGYTF.

V gene TRBV5-1 combines with J gene TRBJ2-1, with a weak D call TRBD1 (6 bases). CDR1 is SGHRS, CDR2 YFSETQ, per germline. V lost 4 bases to trimming and J lost 4 bases, with 18 bases between them. The CDR3 is 16 residues long. The CDR3 coding sequence is TGCGCCAGCAGCGTAGAACAGGGCCTGGGGTACAATGAGCAGTTCTTC. Translating gives CASSVEQGLGYNEQFF.

The genes are TRBV14 and TRBJ2-7; maybe TRBD2 (6 bases). The CDR3 sequence is 14 residues long. Trimming took off 4 bases at V and 0 bases at J, with 10 bases between the two ends. Germline V lookup: CDR1 SGHDN, CDR2 FVKESK. CDR3 DNA sequence: TGTGCCAGCAGCCGCGGGGCGCTCTCCTACGAGCAGTACTTC. Its translation is CASSRGALSYEQYF.